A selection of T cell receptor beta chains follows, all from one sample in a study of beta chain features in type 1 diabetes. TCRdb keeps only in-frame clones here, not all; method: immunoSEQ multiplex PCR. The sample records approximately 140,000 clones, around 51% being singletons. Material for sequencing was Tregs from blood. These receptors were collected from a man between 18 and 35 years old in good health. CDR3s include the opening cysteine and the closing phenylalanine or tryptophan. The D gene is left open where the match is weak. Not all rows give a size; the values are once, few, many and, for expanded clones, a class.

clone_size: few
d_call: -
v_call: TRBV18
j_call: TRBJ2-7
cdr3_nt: TGTGCCAGCTCCGACCGACAGCTAGGGGAGCAGTACTTC
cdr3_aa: CASSDRQLGEQYF

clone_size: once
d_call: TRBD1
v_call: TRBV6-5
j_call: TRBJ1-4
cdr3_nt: TGTGCCAGCGGTCAGACAGGGTGGGGAAAACTGTTTTTT
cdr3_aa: CASGQTGWGKLFF

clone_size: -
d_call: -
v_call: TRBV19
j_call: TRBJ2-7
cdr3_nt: TGTGCCAGTAGACCTACAGGGGAGGTGACCTACGAGCAGTACTTC
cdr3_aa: CASRPTGEVTYEQYF

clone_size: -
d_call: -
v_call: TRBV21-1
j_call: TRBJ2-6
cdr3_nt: TGTGCCAGCAGCCAAGGAGTATCTGGGGCCAACGTCCTGACTTTC
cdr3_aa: CASSQGVSGANVLTF

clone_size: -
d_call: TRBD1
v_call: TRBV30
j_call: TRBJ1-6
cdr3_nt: TGTGCCTGGCAGGACAGGCTTAAGGGGCCCCTCCACTTT
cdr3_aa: CAWQDRLKGPLHF

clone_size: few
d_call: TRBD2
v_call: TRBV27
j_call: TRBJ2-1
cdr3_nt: TGTGCCAGCAGTTCAACGGGACTAGCGGGAGTAAATTTTCAGTTCTTC
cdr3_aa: CASSSTGLAGVNFQFF

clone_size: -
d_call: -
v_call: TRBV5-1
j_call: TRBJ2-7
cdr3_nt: TGCGCCAGCAGTCAACGGAGCTCCTACGAGCAGTACTTC
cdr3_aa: CASSQRSSYEQYF

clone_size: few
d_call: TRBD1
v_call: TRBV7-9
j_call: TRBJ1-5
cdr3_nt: TGTGCCAGCAGCTTAGAGACAGGGTATAATCAGCCCCAGCATTTT
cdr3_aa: CASSLETGYNQPQHF

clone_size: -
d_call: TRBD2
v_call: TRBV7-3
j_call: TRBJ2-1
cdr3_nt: TGTGCCAGCAGCTTAACTTACCTAGCGGGAGGGCGTGAGCAGTTCTTC
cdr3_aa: CASSLTYLAGGREQFF

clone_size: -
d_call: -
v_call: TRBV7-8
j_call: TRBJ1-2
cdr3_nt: TGTGCCAGCAGCACCTTACAGGGCCGAGCTAACTATGGCTACACCTTC
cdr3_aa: CASSTLQGRANYGYTF

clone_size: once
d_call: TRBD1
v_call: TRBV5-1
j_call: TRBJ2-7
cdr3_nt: TGCGCCAGCAGCCCGGGACAGGGCCATAACTACGAGCAGTACTTC
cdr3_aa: CASSPGQGHNYEQYF

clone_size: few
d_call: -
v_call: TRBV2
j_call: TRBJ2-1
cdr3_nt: TGTGCCAGCAGAGCCACAGGGCTCAATGAGCAGTTCTTC
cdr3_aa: CASRATGLNEQFF

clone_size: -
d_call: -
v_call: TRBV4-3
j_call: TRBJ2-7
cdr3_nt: TGCGCCAGCAGCCACCATCTAGAAGCCTACGAGCAGTACTTC
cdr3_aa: CASSHHLEAYEQYF

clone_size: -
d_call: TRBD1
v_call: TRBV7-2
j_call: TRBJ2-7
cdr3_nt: TGTGCCAGCAGCTTATTGCAGGGGGCAACCTACGAGCAGTACTTC
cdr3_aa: CASSLLQGATYEQYF

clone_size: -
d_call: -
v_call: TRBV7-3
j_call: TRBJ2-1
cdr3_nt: TGTGCCAGCAGCGCACACAGGGCCAATGAGCAGTTCTTC
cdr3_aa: CASSAHRANEQFF

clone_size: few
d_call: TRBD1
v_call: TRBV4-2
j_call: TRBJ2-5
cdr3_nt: TGTGCCAGCAGCCAAGGTTCCCTAGCCGGACAGGCGACCCAGTACTTC
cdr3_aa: CASSQGSLAGQATQYF

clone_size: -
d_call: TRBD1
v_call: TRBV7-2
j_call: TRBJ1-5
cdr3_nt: TGTGCCAGCAGCCCAGACAGGGGGCGAGGCAATCAGCCCCAGCATTTT
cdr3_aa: CASSPDRGRGNQPQHF

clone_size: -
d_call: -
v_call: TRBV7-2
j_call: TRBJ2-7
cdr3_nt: TGTGCCAGCAGCTCGCCGACTAGCTACGAGCAGTACTTC
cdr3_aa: CASSSPTSYEQYF

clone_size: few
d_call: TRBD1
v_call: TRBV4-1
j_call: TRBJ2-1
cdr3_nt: TGCGCCAGCAGCCGCTTACCAGGGGGTGAGCAGTTCTTC
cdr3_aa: CASSRLPGGEQFF

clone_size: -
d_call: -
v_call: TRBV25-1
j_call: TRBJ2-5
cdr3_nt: TGTGCCAGCAGTGAATGGTTGGGAGGTAGGGGGACCCAGTACTTC
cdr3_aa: CASSEWLGGRGTQYF

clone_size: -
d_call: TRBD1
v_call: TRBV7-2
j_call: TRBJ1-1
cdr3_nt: TGTGCCAGCAGCTCAGGGGGAGGAAGGCTGGAAGCTTTCTTT
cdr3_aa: CASSSGGGRLEAFF

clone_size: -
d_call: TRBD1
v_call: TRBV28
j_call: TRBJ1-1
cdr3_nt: TGTGCCAGCAGCTCAGGAATCAGGGGGCAAGGAGGCTTT
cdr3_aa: CASSSGIRGQGGF

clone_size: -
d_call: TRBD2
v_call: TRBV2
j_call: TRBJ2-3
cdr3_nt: TGTGCCAGCAGTGATAGCGGGGGACACACAGATACGCAGTATTTT
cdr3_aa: CASSDSGGHTDTQYF

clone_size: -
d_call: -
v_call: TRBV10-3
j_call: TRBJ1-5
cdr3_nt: TGTGCCATCAGTTATGACAGAAACAATCAGCCCCAGCATTTT
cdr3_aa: CAISYDRNNQPQHF

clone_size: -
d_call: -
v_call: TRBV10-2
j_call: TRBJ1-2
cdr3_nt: TGCGCCAGCTGGCTAGATGGCTACACCTTC
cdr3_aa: CASWLDGYTF

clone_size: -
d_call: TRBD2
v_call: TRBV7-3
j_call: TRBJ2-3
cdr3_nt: TGTGCCAGCAGCTTAACGGGACTAGCGGGGAGAGATACGCAGTATTTT
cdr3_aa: CASSLTGLAGRDTQYF

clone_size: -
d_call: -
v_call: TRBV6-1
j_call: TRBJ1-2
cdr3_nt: TGTGCCAGCAAGGACCCGGGGTTTGGGGGCTACACCTTC
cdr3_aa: CASKDPGFGGYTF

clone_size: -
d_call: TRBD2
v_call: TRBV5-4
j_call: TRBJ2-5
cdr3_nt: TGTGCCAGCAGCCAAGGGATAGCGGGGGGCGAGACCCAGTACTTC
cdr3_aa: CASSQGIAGGETQYF

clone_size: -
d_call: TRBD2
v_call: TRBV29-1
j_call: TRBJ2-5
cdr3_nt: TGCAGCGTTGTCTCTAGCGGGGAGACCCAGTACTTC
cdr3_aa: CSVVSSGETQYF

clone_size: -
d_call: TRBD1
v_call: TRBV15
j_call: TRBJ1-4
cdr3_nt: TGTGCCACCAGCAGAGGGGACAGGTTTAGTGAAAAACTGTTTTTT
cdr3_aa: CATSRGDRFSEKLFF

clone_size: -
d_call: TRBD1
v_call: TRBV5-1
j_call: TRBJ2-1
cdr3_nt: TGCGCCAGCAGCTTGGGTCCGACAGGGAGCTCCTACAATGAGCAGTTCTTC
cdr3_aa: CASSLGPTGSSYNEQFF

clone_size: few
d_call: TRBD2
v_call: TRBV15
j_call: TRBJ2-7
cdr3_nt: TGTGCCACCAGCAGTAAGCGGGGGGCTTACTACGAGCAGTACTTC
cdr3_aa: CATSSKRGAYYEQYF

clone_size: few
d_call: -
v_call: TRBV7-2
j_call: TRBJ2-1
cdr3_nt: TGTGCCAGCAGCTCACCGACAGCCTACAATGAGCAGTTCTTC
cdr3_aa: CASSSPTAYNEQFF

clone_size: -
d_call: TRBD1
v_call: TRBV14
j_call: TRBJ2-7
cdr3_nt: TGTGCCAGCAGCCCTCGACAGGGACGGTACTTC
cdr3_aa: CASSPRQGRYF

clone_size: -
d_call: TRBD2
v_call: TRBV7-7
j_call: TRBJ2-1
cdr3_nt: TGTGCTAGCAGCCAAGGTCAACTAGCGGACTACAATGAGCAGTTCTTC
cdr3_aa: CASSQGQLADYNEQFF

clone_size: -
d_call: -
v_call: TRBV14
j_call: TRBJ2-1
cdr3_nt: TGTGCCAGCAGAGGTACAGGGTTCTCCTACAATGAGCAGTTCTTC
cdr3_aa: CASRGTGFSYNEQFF

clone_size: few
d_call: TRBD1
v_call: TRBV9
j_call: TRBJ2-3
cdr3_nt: TGTGCCAGCAGCAGAAGAGGGACAGGGCCCTACACAGATACGCAGTATTTT
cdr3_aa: CASSRRGTGPYTDTQYF

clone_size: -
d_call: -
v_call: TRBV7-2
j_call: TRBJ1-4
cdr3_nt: TGTGCCAGCAGCCCTGGACAATACGAAAAACTGTTTTTT
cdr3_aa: CASSPGQYEKLFF

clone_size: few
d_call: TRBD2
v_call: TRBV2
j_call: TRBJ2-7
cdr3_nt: TGTGCCAGCAGTGAGAACGGCGGGAGGGCTTACGAGCAGTACTTC
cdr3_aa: CASSENGGRAYEQYF

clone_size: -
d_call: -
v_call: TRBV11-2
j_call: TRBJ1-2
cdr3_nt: TGTGCCAGCAGTTTGGACGGACTTACGGCCTATGGCTACACCTTC
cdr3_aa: CASSLDGLTAYGYTF

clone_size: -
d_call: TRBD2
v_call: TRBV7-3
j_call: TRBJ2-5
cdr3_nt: TGTGCCAGCAGCGTGGGGCCAGCGGGGGTGGAGACCCAGTACTTC
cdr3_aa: CASSVGPAGVETQYF

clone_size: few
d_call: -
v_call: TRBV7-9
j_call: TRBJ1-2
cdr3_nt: TGTGCCAGCAGCCTTTGGACTGATTATGGCTACACCTTC
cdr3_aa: CASSLWTDYGYTF

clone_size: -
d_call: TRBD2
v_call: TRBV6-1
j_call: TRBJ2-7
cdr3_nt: TGTGCCAGCAGTCTAGGGACTAGAAGGTACGAGCAGTACTTC
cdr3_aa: CASSLGTRRYEQYF

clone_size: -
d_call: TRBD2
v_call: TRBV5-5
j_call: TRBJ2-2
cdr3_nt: TGTGCCAGCAGCCTGGGGCTTAGCGGGAGAATCGGGGAGCTGTTTTTT
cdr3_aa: CASSLGLSGRIGELFF

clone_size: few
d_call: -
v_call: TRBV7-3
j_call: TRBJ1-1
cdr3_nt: TGTGCCAGCAGGGACAGAGAAAACACTGAAGCTTTCTTT
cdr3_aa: CASRDRENTEAFF

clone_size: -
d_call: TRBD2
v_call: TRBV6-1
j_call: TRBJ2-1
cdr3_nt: TGTGCCAGCAGTGACTGGACTAGCGGGAGGGCCTACAATGAGCAGTTCTTC
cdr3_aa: CASSDWTSGRAYNEQFF

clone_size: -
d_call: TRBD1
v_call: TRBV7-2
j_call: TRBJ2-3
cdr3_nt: TGTGCCAGCAGCCTCCGGACAGGGGGTAAAGGAGATACGCAGTATTTT
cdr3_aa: CASSLRTGGKGDTQYF

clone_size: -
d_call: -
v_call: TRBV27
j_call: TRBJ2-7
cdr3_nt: TGTGCCAGCAGTTTGCCCCGCTCCCCCGGGCAGTACTTC
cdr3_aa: CASSLPRSPGQYF

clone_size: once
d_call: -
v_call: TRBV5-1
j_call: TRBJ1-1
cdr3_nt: TGCGCCAGCAGCTTGGCTTGGGGGGCTGAAGCTTTCTTT
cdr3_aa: CASSLAWGAEAFF

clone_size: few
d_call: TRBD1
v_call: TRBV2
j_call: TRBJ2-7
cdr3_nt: TGTGCCAGCAGTGAACCGGGACAGGGGATTTGGAGCTCCTACGAGCAGTACTTC
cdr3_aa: CASSEPGQGIWSSYEQYF

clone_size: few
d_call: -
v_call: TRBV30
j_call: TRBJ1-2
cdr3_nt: TGTGCCTGGAGTGTACGACTAGGCTACACCTTC
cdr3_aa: CAWSVRLGYTF

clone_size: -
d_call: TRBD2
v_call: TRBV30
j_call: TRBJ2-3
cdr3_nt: TGTGCCTGGAGTAGCGGGGGGGCCATGGATACGCAGTATTTT
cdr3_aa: CAWSSGGAMDTQYF

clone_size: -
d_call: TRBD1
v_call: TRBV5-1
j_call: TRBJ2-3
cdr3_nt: TGCGCCAGCAGCCTAAGGGGACAGGCGAACACAGATACGCAGTATTTT
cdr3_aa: CASSLRGQANTDTQYF

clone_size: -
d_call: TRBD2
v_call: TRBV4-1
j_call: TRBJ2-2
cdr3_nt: TGCGCCAGCAGCCAAGAACAAGCGGGAGGTGGCACCGGGGAGCTGTTTTTT
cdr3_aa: CASSQEQAGGGTGELFF

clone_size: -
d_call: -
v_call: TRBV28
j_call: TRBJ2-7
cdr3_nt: TGTGCCAGCACCTTTGGGCAGTACGAGCAGTACTTC
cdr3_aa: CASTFGQYEQYF

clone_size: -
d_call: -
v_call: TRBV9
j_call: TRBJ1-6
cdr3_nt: TGTGCCAGCAGCGTCCAACTACTAAATTCACCCCTCCACTTT
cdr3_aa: CASSVQLLNSPLHF

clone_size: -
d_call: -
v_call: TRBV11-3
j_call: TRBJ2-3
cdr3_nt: TGTGCCAGCAGCTTAGGCTCCAGTAGGGGAGATACGCAGTATTTT
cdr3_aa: CASSLGSSRGDTQYF

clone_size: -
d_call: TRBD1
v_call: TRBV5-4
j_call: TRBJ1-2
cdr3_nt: TGTGCCAGCAGCCGAGGGACAGCCTATGGCTACACCTTC
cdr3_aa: CASSRGTAYGYTF

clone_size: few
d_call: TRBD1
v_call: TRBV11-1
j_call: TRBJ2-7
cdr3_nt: TGTGCCAGCAGCTTAGGGACAGGCTACGAGCAGTACTTC
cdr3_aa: CASSLGTGYEQYF